Below, 16 T cell receptor beta chains from the same sample are listed, as sequenced in a study of CD8 T cells in ankylosing spondylitis. TCRdb reprocessed the 5' RACE reads via MiXCR and lists one record per CDR3 protein. This table has about 150,000 distinct CDR3 sequences, approximately 44% appearing once. The sequenced sample was synovial fluid, either unsorted or a sorted T cell fraction (not recorded which). These receptors were taken from a male donor with ankylosing spondylitis.

The sample holds many counts of this clonotype. V usage is TRBV4-2 and J usage is TRBJ2-7; D remains ambiguous. Trimming removed 0 bases at V and 5 bases at J, with 17 bases between. Per the germline V gene, CDR1 is LGHNA and CDR2 is YNFKEQ. This CDR3 contains 16 residues. CDR3 residues: CASSQDISSVSNEQYF. The CDR3, as DNA: TGTGCCAGCAGCCAAGATATTTCGTCTGTTTCGAACGAGCAGTACTTC.

The chain employs TRBV4-1 and TRBJ2-1, with 8 bases lining up with TRBD1. This CDR3 has 16 amino acids. The germline gives CDR1 MGHRA, CDR2 YSYEKL. J was trimmed by 5 bases and V by 0 bases; bases with no gene match: 6. CDR3 DNA sequence: TGCGCCAGCAGCCAAGATAGGACAGGGCTTGACAATGAGCAGTTCTTC. Amino acid sequence: CASSQDRTGLDNEQFF.

This sequence joins TRBV13 and TRBJ2-2, with D possibly TRBD1 on 6 matching bases. CDR3 size: 14 residues. Germline V lookup: CDR1 PRHDT, CDR2 FYEKMQ (reference sequence). The V end was cut by 2 bases, the J end by 4 bases, with 8 bases between. The CDR3 loop is CASSLQGITGELFF. The CDR3 nucleotides read TGTGCCAGCAGCTTACAGGGGATCACCGGGGAGCTGTTTTTT.

This clonotype was counted ten times or more. The chain has TRBV20-1 and TRBJ2-7, with 8 bases aligning to TRBD1. CDR1 and CDR2 (germline): DFQATT, SNEGSKA (reference sequence). J lost 6 bases, V lost 5 bases, and 12 bases had no gene match. The CDR3 extends over 14 amino acids. CDR3 nucleotide sequence: TGCAGTGCTCAGGACCGGGACAGGCTCTCCGAGCAGTACTTC. Its protein is CSAQDRDRLSEQYF.

This clonotype was observed a few times. The genes are TRBV7-9 and TRBJ1-2; possibly TRBD1 for D (6 bases). CDR1 is SEHNR and CDR2 is FQNEAQ in the germline V gene (reference sequence). V lost 4 bases to trimming and J lost 5 bases, with 11 bases between them. The CDR3 has 13 residues. The CDR3 DNA is TGTGCCAGCAGCTGGGACACAATTTATGGCTACACCTTC. The encoded protein is CASSWDTIYGYTF.

This clonotype was seen only a few times. V and J are TRBV12-3 or TRBV12-4 and TRBJ2-3, with 7 bases matching TRBD2. Trimming took 7 bases from V and 8 from J; bases not matched to a gene: 21. The CDR3 is 17 residues long. The DNA for the CDR3 is TGTGCCAGCACTAAAGGAGCGCCGGGACTAAGGCGGGGTACGCAGTATTTT. This translates into CASTKGAPGLRRGTQYF.

This sequence joins TRBV6-5 and TRBJ2-1; the D is unclear. In germline, CDR1 is MNHEY, CDR2 SVGAGI. CDR3 length: 14 residues. Trimming shortened V by 4 bases and J by 9 bases, and 16 bases separated the two germline ends. In nucleotides, the CDR3 is TGTGCCAGCAGTTCCTGGACCCCTTCGGGTGAGCAGTTCTTC. It encodes CASSSWTPSGEQFF.

The chain combines TRBV7-9 with TRBJ1-4; D is unresolved. Germline CDR1 is SEHNR and CDR2 is FQNEAQ (reference sequence). The CDR3 has 12 amino acids. V was trimmed by 5 bases and J by 5 bases, leaving 6 bases between them. The CDR3 loop is CASSAWNEKLFF. The CDR3 coding sequence is TGTGCCAGCAGCGCATGGAATGAAAAACTGTTTTTT.

This clonotype was picked up many times. The chain links TRBV19 to TRBJ2-1; 10 nucleotides agree with TRBD1. Germline V gene lookup returns CDR1 LNHDA and CDR2 SQIVND (reference sequence). This CDR3 contains 15 residues. The junction had 7 bases not matched to a gene; V was cut back by 5 bases and J by 6 bases. CDR3 sequence reads: CASSPGTGVPNEQFF. The CDR3 DNA reads TGTGCCAGTAGTCCCGGGACAGGGGTACCCAATGAGCAGTTCTTC.

The rearrangement joins TRBV18 to TRBJ2-7, with D perhaps assigned TRBD1 or TRBD2 (6 bases each). This CDR3 has 15 residues. With 6 bases removed from V and 7 bases from J, the gap between germline ends came to 22 bases. CDR1 is KGHSH, CDR2 LQKENI, per germline. CDR3 loop: CASSRKRRGVQEQYF. The CDR3 coding sequence is TGTGCCAGCTCCCGTAAACGGAGGGGGGTGCAAGAGCAGTACTTC.

The gene calls are TRBV12-3 or TRBV12-4 and TRBJ2-7; the D is unclear. Deletions cut 5 bases from V and 6 bases from J, with 14 bases between. The CDR3 loop spans 13 amino acids. The CDR3 loop reads CASSPTSGPEQYF. CDR3 bases: TGTGCCAGCAGTCCCACGTCCGGGCCCGAGCAGTACTTC.

In this sample, this clonotype turned up a few times. This chain uses TRBV12-3 or TRBV12-4 with TRBJ2-1; D is unclear. V was clipped by 3 bases and J by 10 bases, with 7 bases between them. The CDR3 runs 11 residues. The CDR3 region is CASSLSLEQFF. In DNA form, the CDR3 reads TGTGCCAGCAGTTTGTCCCTAGAGCAGTTCTTC.

The J gene is TRBJ1-2, the V gene TRBV12-3 or TRBV12-4; the D is unclear. The V gene lost 6 bases and the J gene lost 0 bases, with 5 bases spanning the gap. The CDR3 runs to 12 residues. The CDR3 sequence: CASRAANYGYTF. Written as DNA, the CDR3 is TGTGCCAGCAGGGCAGCTAACTATGGCTACACCTTC.

This clonotype was seen a handful of times. The CDR3 DNA follows: TGTGCCAGCAGCGACGACATGAACACCGGGGAGCTGTTTTTT. It yields the protein CASSDDMNTGELFF. J is TRBJ2-2 and V is TRBV6-2 or TRBV6-3; no clear D gene. The CDR3 is made up of 14 amino acids. Germline loops: CDR1 MNHEY, CDR2 SVGEGT. The V end lost 6 bases, the J end lost 1 base, and 9 bases lay between the germline ends.

This clonotype occurred many times. The V call is TRBV4-2, the J call TRBJ2-7; possibly TRBD1 for D (6 bases). From germline, CDR1 is LGHNA and CDR2 YNFKEQ. The V end lost 3 bases, the J end lost 0 bases, and 15 bases lay between the germline ends. The CDR3 is 16 amino acids. CDR3 loop: CASSQEMDSPSYEQYF. DNA for the CDR3: TGTGCCAGCAGCCAGGAGATGGACAGCCCCTCCTACGAGCAGTACTTC.

The sample holds a few counts of this clonotype. This chain connects TRBV7-2 to TRBJ2-1, with D unresolved. The CDR3 length is 12 residues. Deletions cut 5 bases from V and 6 bases from J, with 8 bases between. Germline V gene sequence: CDR1 SGHTA, CDR2 FQGNSA. The chain's CDR3 is CASSRDLNEQFF. The CDR3 DNA reads as TGTGCCAGCAGCCGCGACCTCAATGAGCAGTTCTTC. The full variable domain, rest sourced from reference TRBV7-2 and TRBJ2-1, is GAGVSQSPSNKVTEKGKDVELRCDPISGHTALYWYRQSLGQGLEFLIYFQGNSAPDKSGLPSDRFSAERTGGSVSTLTIQRTQQEDSAVYLCASSRDLNEQFFGPGTRLTVL.